The table lists the clone carrying this T cell receptor beta chain with many counts. The antigen remains undetermined. These data originate in a study of neurological immune-mediated disorders. Study findings and constraints: Across subjects, no CDR3 amino acid sequence appeared in expanded clones of more than one subject, a finding that suggested private repertoires in all groups. HTLV-1-associated myelopathy had the most TCR clonal expansion, whereas multiple sclerosis had the least (lower than in healthy controls).

The unsorted libraries originated from 2 million PBMCs that had been stored at -80 C. Trimming took 6 bases from V and 2 from J, leaving 14 bases between them. The CDR3 runs 13 residues. Germline CDR1 DFQATT, CDR2 SNEGSKA (reference sequence). Via MiXCR, TCRdb re-called the 5' RACE reads, giving one row per CDR3 protein. Found here are about 22,000 distinct CDR3 sequences, less than 11% of them singletons; the top ten hold approximately 21%. V gene TRBV20-1 combines with J gene TRBJ2-7, with D maybe TRBD1 (5 bases). The specimen sequenced was PBMCs. The TCR originated in a woman aged 60 to 75 with HTLV-1-associated myelopathy (HAM/TSP). The CDR3 here is CSAATVSPYEQYF. In DNA, the CDR3 is TGCAGTGCCGCGACAGTTTCTCCCTACGAGCAGTACTTC.